What follows are 23 T cell receptor beta chains derived from one specimen sequenced in a study of T cell changes during pregnancy in multiple sclerosis. Some clones are missing from TCRdb's copy, which holds only in-frame ones; the method was immunoSEQ multiplex PCR. The sample shows about 52,000 clones, roughly 92% of them seen only once. The material was CD4+ T cells from peripheral blood mononuclear cells, obtained before pregnancy. These receptors originate from a female donor with multiple sclerosis, enrolled in a pregnancy study.

Worth noting for this clone: Relative to the germline gene, one junction end is altered; a read error may explain this. This sequence joins TRBV18 and TRBJ2-3; TRBD1 is a possible D gene (6 bases). Per germline, CDR1 KGHSH and CDR2 LQKENI. This CDR3 comprises 15 residues. The CDR3 DNA is TGTGCCAGCTCACCAGTGGGGGCTAGCAAAGATACGCAGTATTTT. Translated, it gives CASSPVGASKDTQYF.

The rearrangement joins TRBV6-5 to TRBJ2-5; perhaps TRBD2 as D (6 bases). The germline gives CDR1 MNHEY, CDR2 SVGAGI. The CDR3 has 12 amino acids. Trimming took 7 bases from V and 10 from J, leaving 16 bases between them. CDR3 protein: CASNNLRGIQYF. For the CDR3, the DNA is TGTGCCAGCAACAACTTACGGGGGATCCAGTACTTC.

CDR3 coding DNA: TGTGCCAGCCGTCCCGGGACAGGGACGTCTGGAAACACCATATATTTT. It yields the protein CASRPGTGTSGNTIYF. This chain links TRBV18 with TRBJ1-3; TRBD1 matches at 9 bases. Germline-derived CDR1 and CDR2 are KGHSH and LQKENI. CDR3 length: 16 residues. The V gene end was trimmed by 8 bases and the J gene end by 1 base; junction bases not matched to a gene: 9.

The rearrangement links TRBV13 to TRBJ2-5; tentative D call: TRBD2 (7 bases). The V and J ends lost 0 bases and 2 bases respectively, with 16 bases between them. The germline V gene encodes CDR1 PRHDT and CDR2 FYEKMQ (reference sequence). This CDR3 comprises 17 residues. The CDR3 bases are TGTGCCAGCAGCTTAGGTGCTAGCGGAGGGACACAAGAGACCCAGTACTTC. Its protein product is CASSLGASGGTQETQYF.

The rearrangement uses TRBV6-6 and TRBJ2-2, with D tentatively TRBD2 (6 bases). The CDR3 runs to 15 residues. Germline V CDR1 and CDR2: MNHNY, SVGAGI (reference sequence). V lost 1 base and J lost 6, with 12 bases in between. The DNA of the CDR3 is TGTGCCAGCAGTTACTACGGGAGAGGGGCCGGGGAGCTGTTTTTT. Translated, it gives CASSYYGRGAGELFF.

The rearrangement links TRBV30 to TRBJ2-7, with D possibly being TRBD1 (7 bases). The CDR3 extends over 15 amino acids. The germline V gene encodes CDR1 GTSNPN and CDR2 SVGIG (reference sequence). V dropped 2 bases and J dropped 0 bases, with 14 bases sitting between them. The CDR3 nucleotides are TGTGCCTGGAGTCCCCGCAGGGGGGTCTCCTACGAGCAGTACTTC. It translates to CAWSPRRGVSYEQYF.

V is TRBV7-3 and J is TRBJ2-1; the match to TRBD1 covers 9 bases. The trim removed 5 bases at V and 8 bases at J, leaving 7 bases unmatched. Germline CDR1 is SGHTA and CDR2 is FQGTGA. The CDR3 is 14 residues long. For the CDR3, the DNA is TGTGCCAGCAGCCGGGGGACAGGGCGCTATGAGCAGTTCTTC. It encodes CASSRGTGRYEQFF.

The chain joins TRBV30 to TRBJ2-3; a weak D match, TRBD2 (6 bases). Trimming took 2 bases from V and 6 from J, leaving 6 bases between them. From germline, CDR1 is GTSNPN and CDR2 SVGIG (reference sequence). The CDR3 spans 11 residues. For the CDR3, the DNA is TGTGCCTGGAGTCGGGGGGATACGCAGTATTTT. This gives the protein CAWSRGDTQYF.

The rearrangement joins TRBV2 to TRBJ2-1, with 7 bases that match TRBD2. V shed 3 bases and J 10 bases; nucleotides not matched to a gene: 6. CDR1 is SNHLY, CDR2 FYNNEI, per germline. The CDR3 is made up of 13 amino acids. The CDR3 here is CASSDGGSDEQFF. Here the CDR3 DNA reads TGTGCCAGCAGTGACGGCGGGAGTGACGAGCAGTTCTTC.

J is TRBJ2-3 and V is TRBV6-6; no firm D call. Germline CDR1 and CDR2: MNHNY and SVGAGI (reference sequence). The CDR3 runs to 14 residues. Trimming took 0 bases from V and 0 from J, leaving 4 bases between them. CDR3 DNA sequence: TGTGCCAGCAGTTACTCCCCAAGCACAGATACGCAGTATTTT. Residues: CASSYSPSTDTQYF.

The V call is TRBV19, the J call TRBJ2-2; TRBD1 might be the D (5 bases). Germline CDR1 and CDR2: LNHDA and SQIVND (reference sequence). The CDR3 runs 15 residues. The V end lost 8 bases, the J end lost 2 bases, and 15 bases lay between the germline ends. DNA of the CDR3: TGTGCCAGTGTAGGCAGGGAAAAAAACACCGGGGAGCTGTTTTTT. Translating it yields CASVGREKNTGELFF.

The V gene is TRBV6-1, the J gene TRBJ1-5, with D hard to call. The CDR3 covers 14 residues. V lost 7 bases and J 7 bases, leaving 17 bases between the germline ends. Germline-derived CDR1 and CDR2 are MNHNS and SASEGT. CDR3 bases: TGTGCCAGCACCGAACGGGGTCTGGGGCAGCCCCAGCATTTT. It yields the protein CASTERGLGQPQHF.

V gene TRBV27 combines with J gene TRBJ2-5, with TRBD1 matching 7 bases. The CDR3 is made up of 15 amino acids. Germline lookup yields CDR1 MNHEY and CDR2 SMNVEV (reference sequence). V shed 1 base and J 0 bases; nucleotides not matched to a gene: 2. The CDR3 region has the DNA TGTGCCAGCAGTTTATGGGACAGCAACCAAGAGACCCAGTACTTC. This codes for CASSLWDSNQETQYF.

This chain connects TRBV19 to TRBJ2-5; 9 bases agree with TRBD2. The V gene's germline CDR1 is LNHDA and CDR2 SQIVND (reference sequence). This CDR3 is 16 amino acids long. Trimming cost V 1 base and J 5 bases; bases outside gene matches: 8. The CDR3 DNA reads TGTGCCAGTAGTATAGGGGGTAGCGGGAGCCAGGAGACCCAGTACTTC. This encodes CASSIGGSGSQETQYF.

The chain couples TRBV7-6 to TRBJ2-3, with no clear D. Germline-derived CDR1 and CDR2 are SGHVS and FNYEAQ. The CDR3 consists of 15 residues. The V end was cut by 7 bases, the J end by 2 bases, with 16 bases between. CDR3: CASKLRQHPTDTQYF. CDR3 nucleotides: TGTGCCAGCAAGCTTAGACAACACCCCACAGATACGCAGTATTTT.

This rearrangement joins TRBV30 to TRBJ2-1; 9 bases are shared with TRBD2. The germline V gene encodes CDR1 GTSNPN and CDR2 SVGIG (reference sequence). The CDR3 runs to 12 residues. The CDR3 DNA reads TGTGCTCGAGCGGGAGGCCACAATGAGCAGTTCTTC. Translation gives CARAGGHNEQFF.

V usage is TRBV28 and J usage is TRBJ1-5; D is uncertain. Germline V lookup: CDR1 MDHEN, CDR2 SYDVKM. Trimming left V 5 bases short and J 5 bases short, with 7 bases between. The CDR3 sequence is 12 residues long. DNA for the CDR3: TGTGCCAGCAGTCTCCTCCATCAGCCCCAGCATTTT. Encoded protein: CASSLLHQPQHF.

The chain couples TRBV10-2 to TRBJ2-7, with 11 bases fitting TRBD2. This CDR3 has 15 residues. The J segment lost 0 bases and the V segment lost 6 bases, leaving 4 bases of the junction unmatched. Per the germline V gene, CDR1 is WSHSY and CDR2 is SAAADI. In DNA, the CDR3 is TGCGCCAGCAGCCCTAGCGGGAGGTTCTCCTACGAGCAGTACTTC. It translates to CASSPSGRFSYEQYF.

This chain joins TRBV5-1 and TRBJ1-2; 8 bases map to TRBD1. Germline loops: CDR1 SGHRS, CDR2 YFSETQ. After removal of 1 base from V and 8 bases from J, the junction contained 13 bases not matched to a gene. The CDR3 runs 16 residues. The CDR3 DNA reads as TGCGCCAGCAGCTTGAGTCCCTTACAGGGGGTCGGGGGCTACACCTTC. This sequence encodes CASSLSPLQGVGGYTF.

V is TRBV27 and J is TRBJ2-5; tentative D call: TRBD2 (6 bases). The V and J ends lost 6 bases and 6 bases respectively, with 8 bases between them. CDR3 length: 11 residues. The germline V gene has CDR1 MNHEY and CDR2 SMNVEV (reference sequence). The DNA for the CDR3 is TGTGCCAGCAGGGAGGGAAAGACCCAGTACTTC. Translation: CASREGKTQYF.

CDR3 sequence reads: CASSLAGQGEKTQYF. The CDR3 DNA sequence: TGTGCCAGCAGCTTAGCGGGACAGGGGGAAAAGACCCAGTACTTC. The chain links TRBV7-8 to TRBJ2-5; 11 positions agree with TRBD1. The germline gives CDR1 SGHVS, CDR2 FQNEAQ. Trimming took 0 bases from V and 6 from J; bases not matched to a gene: 3. This CDR3 region has 15 residues.

In this sample, this clone turned up once. The V call is TRBV5-5, the J call TRBJ2-5; 9 bases are a match to TRBD2. The CDR3 spans 13 residues. V gave up 4 bases and J gave up 7 bases; unmatched junction bases: 5. The V gene's germline CDR1 is SGHKS and CDR2 YYEKEE (reference sequence). CDR3 nucleotide sequence: TGTGCCAGCAGCGCGACTAGCGGCGGGACCCAGTACTTC. This gives the protein CASSATSGGTQYF.

The genes are TRBV16 and TRBJ1-1, with D hard to call. Germline-derived CDR1 and CDR2 are KGHSY and FQNENV. The CDR3 is 13 residues long. Trimming removed 1 base at V and 8 bases at J, with 11 bases between. CDR3 region: CASSQLADSEAFF. The DNA of the CDR3 is TGTGCCAGCAGCCAATTAGCGGATTCCGAAGCTTTCTTT. Looking up the rest from reference TRBV16 and TRBJ1-1 gives the full variable domain: GEEVAQTPKHLVRGEGQKAKLYCAPIKGHSYVFWYQQVLKNEFKFLISFQNENVFDETGMPKERFSAKCLPNSPCSLEIQATKLEDSAVYFCASSQLADSEAFFGQGTRLTVV.